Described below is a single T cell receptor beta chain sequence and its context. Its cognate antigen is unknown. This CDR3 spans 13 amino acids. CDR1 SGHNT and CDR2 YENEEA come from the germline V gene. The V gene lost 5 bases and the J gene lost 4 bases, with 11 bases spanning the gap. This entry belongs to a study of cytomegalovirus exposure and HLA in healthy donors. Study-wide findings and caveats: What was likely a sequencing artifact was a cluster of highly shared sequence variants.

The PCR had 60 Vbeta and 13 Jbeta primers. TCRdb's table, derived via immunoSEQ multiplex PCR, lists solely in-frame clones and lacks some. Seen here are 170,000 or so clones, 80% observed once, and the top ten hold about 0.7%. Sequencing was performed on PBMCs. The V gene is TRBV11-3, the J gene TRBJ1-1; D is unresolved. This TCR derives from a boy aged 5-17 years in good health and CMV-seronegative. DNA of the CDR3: TGTGCCAGCAGCCACTCCACTGGCACTGAAGCTTTCTTT. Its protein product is CASSHSTGTEAFF.